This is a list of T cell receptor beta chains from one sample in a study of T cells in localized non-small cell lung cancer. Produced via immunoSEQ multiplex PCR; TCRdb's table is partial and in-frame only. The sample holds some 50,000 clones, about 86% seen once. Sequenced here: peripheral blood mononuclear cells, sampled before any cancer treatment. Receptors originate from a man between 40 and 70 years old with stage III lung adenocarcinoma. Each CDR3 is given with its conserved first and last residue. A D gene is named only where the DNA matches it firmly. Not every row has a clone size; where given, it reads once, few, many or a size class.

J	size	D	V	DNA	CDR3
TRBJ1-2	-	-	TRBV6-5	TGTGCCAGCAGTTATGGTGGGGTGGCTAACTATGGCTACACCTTC	CASSYGGVANYGYTF
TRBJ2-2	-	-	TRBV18	TGTGCCAGCTCACCACCGAATGGCGGGACCGGGGAGCTGTTTTTT	CASSPPNGGTGELFF
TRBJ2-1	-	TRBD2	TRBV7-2	TGTGCCAGCAGCCTCCTAGCGGGGGGGCAAGGCGAGCAGTTCTTC	CASSLLAGGQGEQFF
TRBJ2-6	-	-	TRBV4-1	TGCGCCAGCAGCCAAGATCTTGGGTTTGGCAGTAGGTATCCTGGGGCCAACGTCCTGACTTTC	CASSQDLGFGSRYPGANVLTF
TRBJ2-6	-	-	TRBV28	TGTGCCAGCAGTCAGGACCAGGCTGGGGCCAACGTCCTGACTTTC	CASSQDQAGANVLTF
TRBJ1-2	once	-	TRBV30	TGTGCCTGGAGTGTGGACCGCTACTATGGCTACACCTTC	CAWSVDRYYGYTF
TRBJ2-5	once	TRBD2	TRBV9	TGTGCCAGCAGCGTAGGAAATAGCGGGGGGGCCCGCGAGACCCAGTACTTC	CASSVGNSGGARETQYF
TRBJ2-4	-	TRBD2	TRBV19	TGTGCCAGTAGTATAGTCGGGAGGGGGGGCAAAAACATTCAGTACTTC	CASSIVGRGGKNIQYF
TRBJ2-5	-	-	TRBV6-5	TGTGCCAGTAGCGTGAAAGAGACCCAGTACTTC	CASSVKETQYF
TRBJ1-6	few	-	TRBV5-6	TGTGCCAGCAGCATGGGGGACGGAGCTTTATCACCCCTCCACTTT	CASSMGDGALSPLHF
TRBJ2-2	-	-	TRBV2	TGTGCCAGCAGTTTTTCCGCGAACACCGGGGAGCTGTTTTTT	CASSFSANTGELFF
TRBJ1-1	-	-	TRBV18	TGTGCCAGCTCACTTTCAGGGTTGAACACTGAAGCTTTCTTT	CASSLSGLNTEAFF
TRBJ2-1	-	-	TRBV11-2	TGTGCCAGCAACTTGGGGGGAGGCAATGAGCAGTTCTTC	CASNLGGGNEQFF
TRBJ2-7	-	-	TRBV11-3	TGTGCCAGCAGCCCTAGAGGGGCTCACGAGCAGTACTTC	CASSPRGAHEQYF
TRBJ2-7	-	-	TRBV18	TGTGCCAGCTCACCACCACAGGGACTTCCCTACGAGCAGTACTTC	CASSPPQGLPYEQYF
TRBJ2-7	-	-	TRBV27	TGTGCCAGCAGCCACCGGAACGGGGGCAGAACCTACGAGCAGTACTTC	CASSHRNGGRTYEQYF